This TCR beta chain was identified during a study of blood T cell repertoires in COVID-19. Study context: COVID-19 samples collected from the United States, Italy and Spain covered acute and convalescent phases. Sample material is recorded as cDNA or gDNA derived from T cells, B-cell-depleted T cells, or PBMCs.

Germline assignment: CDR1 LGHNA and CDR2 YNFKEQ. Trimming took 4 bases from V and 9 from J; bases not matched to a gene: 13. The CDR3 has 17 residues. TCRdb's table, derived via immunoSEQ multiplex PCR, lists solely in-frame clones and lacks some. Here the sample spans over 300,000 clones, around 83% being singletons. The clonotype originates from a woman in her fifties or sixties with acute or convalescent COVID-19. The source material was peripheral blood. The chain has TRBV4-2 and TRBJ1-6, with 9 bases fitting TRBD1. The CDR3 bases are TGTGCCAGCAGCCCCCACGTTGAGGGACAGGGCGCTTCACCCCTCCACTTT. Protein sequence: CASSPHVEGQGASPLHF.